This entry lists 5 T cell receptor beta chains sequenced from one sample in a study of shared clonotypes between healthy human individuals. The method was immunoSEQ multiplex PCR; TCRdb's version includes in-frame clones alone and lacks a portion of them. The profile shows 2 million to 2.5 million clones, about 94% of them singletons. It was CD45RO-negative cells, positively selected for CCR7, that made up naive CD8 cells, with terminally differentiated effector memory CD45RA+ cells excluded. Sequencing was carried out using naive CD8+ T cells sorted from blood. Receptors originate from a man between 18 and 35 years old in good health.

This chain uses TRBV18 with TRBJ1-2, with D possibly matching TRBD1 (6 bases). Trimming stripped 4 bases from V and 3 bases from J, with 21 bases between. The germline V gene encodes CDR1 KGHSH and CDR2 LQKENI. The CDR3 is 17 residues long. The DNA for the CDR3 is TGTGCCAGCTCACGGGCTCGGGAGGGGGACTACGACTATGGCTACACCTTC. It encodes CASSRAREGDYDYGYTF.

The rearrangement links TRBV4-1 to TRBJ2-3; D is uncertain. This CDR3 is built from 14 residues. Trimming stripped 3 bases from V and 6 bases from J, with 13 bases between. CDR1 and CDR2 (germline): MGHRA, YSYEKL. CDR3 nucleotides: TGCGCCAGCAGCCAGGGCCGGAACGTTGATACGCAGTATTTT. Translating it yields CASSQGRNVDTQYF.

J is TRBJ1-2 and V is TRBV13, with TRBD1 as a possible D gene (5 bases). The V gene's germline CDR1 is PRHDT and CDR2 FYEKMQ (reference sequence). V was cut by 0 bases and J by 4 bases, with 15 bases left in between. This CDR3 region has 16 residues. The CDR3 DNA reads TGTGCCAGCAGCTTAGGCCCCGGGACTGCCTTCTATGGCTACACCTTC. It specifies CASSLGPGTAFYGYTF. The full variable domain, its missing parts supplied by reference TRBV13 and TRBJ1-2, is AAGVIQSPRHLIKEKRETATLKCYPIPRHDTVYWYQQGPGQDPQFLISFYEKMQSDKGSIPDRFSAQQFSDYHSELNMSSLELGDSALYFCASSLGPGTAFYGYTFGSGTRLTVV.

The chain has TRBV6-1 and TRBJ1-2; D unclear. In germline, CDR1 is MNHNS, CDR2 SASEGT. The CDR3 is made up of 12 amino acids. The V end lost 4 bases, the J end lost 8 bases, and 11 bases lay between the germline ends. CDR3 protein: CASSGYLGGYTF. CDR3 bases: TGTGCCAGCAGTGGCTACCTGGGAGGCTACACCTTC.

The chain combines TRBV27 with TRBJ2-1; 8 nucleotides match TRBD2. The germline gives CDR1 MNHEY, CDR2 SMNVEV (reference sequence). V lost 7 bases to trimming and J lost 4 bases; unmatched junction nucleotides: 6. The CDR3 covers 14 residues. The chain's CDR3 is CASTGGDFYNEQFF. The CDR3 nucleotides read TGTGCCAGCACGGGAGGGGACTTTTACAATGAGCAGTTCTTC.